This entry lists 14 T cell receptor beta chains sequenced from one sample in a study of blood T cell repertoires in COVID-19. Sequencing used immunoSEQ multiplex PCR; TCRdb keeps in-frame clones, though not all of them. Of about 80,000 clones in the sample, 60% to 85% were seen once. Material: peripheral blood. These receptors came from a human donor in a cohort sampled during active COVID-19.

The chain recombines TRBV3-1 (or the pseudogene TRBV3-2) with TRBJ2-5; maybe TRBD1 (6 bases). Trimming took 4 bases from V and 7 from J, leaving 16 bases between them. CDR3 length equals 14 residues. Germline CDR1 is LGHDT and CDR2 is YNNKEL (reference sequence). CDR3 sequence reads: CASSPQGGQWTQYF. In DNA, the CDR3 is TGTGCCAGCAGCCCACAGGGTGGGCAATGGACCCAGTACTTC.

This chain connects TRBV27 to TRBJ1-1; possible D gene TRBD1, 6 bases. Looked up from germline, CDR1 is MNHEY and CDR2 is SMNVEV (reference sequence). The CDR3 is 14 residues long. The V and J ends lost 1 base and 6 bases respectively, with 12 bases between them. This CDR3 reads CASSLWGQAAEAFF. CDR3 nucleotide sequence: TGTGCCAGCAGTTTATGGGGGCAGGCCGCTGAAGCTTTCTTT.

The chain recombines TRBV18 with TRBJ1-1, with D uncertain. The CDR3 spans 14 residues. With 3 bases removed from V and 5 bases from J, the gap between germline ends came to 13 bases. Germline V gene data show CDR1 as KGHSH and CDR2 as LQKENI. The CDR3 region has the DNA TGTGCCAGCTCACCGCGGGGAGAGGGAACTGAAGCTTTCTTT. Its protein is CASSPRGEGTEAFF.

The rearrangement uses TRBV5-4 and TRBJ2-1; 9 nucleotides match TRBD2. This CDR3 spans 15 amino acids. The ends lost 2 bases at V and 5 bases at J; junction bases unmatched: 5. Per germline, CDR1 SGHNT and CDR2 YYREEE (reference sequence). DNA for the CDR3: TGTGCCAGCAGCTTCGGCCTAGCGGGACACAATGAGCAGTTCTTC. Protein product: CASSFGLAGHNEQFF.

The V and J genes are TRBV7-8 and TRBJ1-2; 11 bases agree with TRBD1. CDR3 length: 16 amino acids. The V segment lost 3 bases and the J segment 5 bases; nucleotides outside the gene matches: 8. Per the germline V gene, CDR1 is SGHVS and CDR2 is FQNEAQ. DNA for the CDR3: TGTGCCAGCAGCTTGACGACCGGGACAGGGGGGTATGGCTACACCTTC. It is translated as CASSLTTGTGGYGYTF.

This clone was seen a handful of times. The rearrangement joins TRBV6-1 to TRBJ1-5, with a tentative D call TRBD1 (6 bases). CDR1 and CDR2 (germline): MNHNS, SASEGT. This CDR3 contains 15 residues. V was pared by 2 bases and J by 2 bases, with 10 bases between. This CDR3 reads CASSEPTGRNQPQHF. CDR3 coding DNA: TGTGCCAGCAGTGAACCCACAGGGCGCAATCAGCCCCAGCATTTT.

V is TRBV5-6 and J is TRBJ1-4; no clear D gene. V lost 0 bases to trimming and J lost 8 bases, with 11 bases between them. CDR3 length equals 14 residues. Germline CDR1 reads SGHDT; CDR2 reads YYEEEE. CDR3 residues: CASSLAGNNEKLFF. CDR3 bases: TGTGCCAGCAGCTTGGCAGGAAATAACGAAAAACTGTTTTTT. Variable domain in full (rest from reference TRBV5-6 and TRBJ1-4): DAGVTQSPTHLIKTRGQQVTLRCSPKSGHDTVSWYQQALGQGPQFIFQYYEEEERQRGNFPDRFSGHQFPNYSSELNVNALLLGDSALYLCASSLAGNNEKLFFGSGTQLSVL.

The DNA of the CDR3 is TGTGCCAGCAGCCCTCCCGGGGGAGCCTACGAGCAGTACTTC. It translates to CASSPPGGAYEQYF. This sequence joins TRBV7-2 and TRBJ2-7; TRBD2 is a possible D gene (6 bases). V lost 5 bases to trimming and J lost 2 bases, with 13 bases between them. Germline loops: CDR1 SGHTA, CDR2 FQGNSA. The CDR3 extends over 14 amino acids.

The chain has TRBV6-6 and TRBJ2-7; the D is unclear. V was clipped by 5 bases and J by 3 bases, with 11 bases between them. This CDR3 is built from 13 residues. Germline CDR1 is MNHNY and CDR2 is SVGAGI (reference sequence). CDR3 sequence: CASSRSTGYEQYV. As DNA, the CDR3 is TGTGCCAGCAGTCGGTCGACGGGCTACGAGCAGTACGTC.

This chain joins TRBV11-2 and TRBJ2-1; 10 bases are a match to TRBD1. With 3 bases clipped from V and 5 bases from J, the junction kept 1 base outside the gene matches. Germline V lookup: CDR1 SGHAT, CDR2 FQNNGV. The CDR3 has 14 residues. CDR3 loop: CASSFGTGDNEQFF. CDR3 nucleotides: TGTGCCAGCAGCTTCGGGACAGGGGACAATGAGCAGTTCTTC. Using reference TRBV11-2 and TRBJ2-1 for the parts outside the CDR3, the full variable domain is EAGVAQSPRYKIIEKRQSVAFWCNPISGHATLYWYQQILGQGPKLLIQFQNNGVVDDSQLPKDRFSAERLKGVDSTLKIQPAKLEDSAVYLCASSFGTGDNEQFFGPGTRLTVL.

V gene TRBV27 combines with J gene TRBJ2-5; 10 positions match TRBD1. The J segment lost 5 bases and the V segment lost 5 bases, leaving 8 bases of the junction unmatched. Germline values: CDR1 MNHEY, CDR2 SMNVEV (reference sequence). This CDR3 contains 15 residues. CDR3 in DNA: TGTGCCAGCAGTCCAACGGGACAGGGGAGGGAGACCCAGTACTTC. This encodes CASSPTGQGRETQYF.

Only a few counts were recorded for this clone. This chain uses TRBV7-6 with TRBJ2-1, with TRBD2 identical over 9 bases. The CDR3 extends over 18 amino acids. V lost 5 bases and J lost 9; bases outside the gene matches: 20. CDR1 is SGHVS, CDR2 FNYEAQ, per germline. The CDR3 is CASSPWELAGGSAGEQFF. DNA for the CDR3: TGTGCCAGCAGCCCTTGGGAGCTGGCGGGGGGGTCAGCTGGTGAGCAGTTCTTC.

This clone was seen more than once but under ten times. This chain joins TRBV29-1 and TRBJ1-4; no clear D gene. The CDR3 contains 13 residues. The V end lost 3 bases, the J end lost 6 bases, and 11 bases lay between the germline ends. CDR1 and CDR2 from the germline V gene are SQVTM and ANQGSEA. This CDR3 reads CSVDYSGDEKLFF. The CDR3 bases are TGCAGCGTTGATTACTCGGGAGATGAAAAACTGTTTTTT.

This clone appeared a few times. The CDR3 loop reads CASSPSQSTDTQYF. CDR3 bases: TGTGCCAGCTCACCAAGTCAGAGCACAGATACGCAGTATTTT. The rearrangement uses TRBV18 and TRBJ2-3; D is uncertain. Germline V gene sequence: CDR1 KGHSH, CDR2 LQKENI. V lost 2 bases to trimming and J lost 0 bases, with 6 bases between them. There are 14 residues in the CDR3.